This T cell receptor beta chain was documented in a study of beta chain features in type 1 diabetes. Only a few counts were recorded for this clone. The CDR3 has 14 residues. CDR1 and CDR2 from the germline V gene are SQVTM and ANQGSEA. The V gene lost 6 bases and the J gene lost 4 bases, with 18 bases spanning the gap. Sequencing targeted expressed TCRB transcripts, as all isolated RNA had been reverse transcribed. Assay: immunoSEQ multiplex PCR; the TCRdb copy retains only in-frame clones and omits some. The sample includes about 220,000 clones, approximately 11% seen only once; the top ten take roughly 1.3%.

The V call is TRBV29-1, the J call TRBJ1-1; D possibly corresponds to TRBD1 (5 bases). This TCR was sampled from a man aged 18 to 30 in good health. Input material: central memory CD4+ T cells from blood. The CDR3 is CSVLGGSGSTEAFF. The CDR3 nucleotides are TGCAGCGTACTGGGGGGTAGCGGGAGCACTGAAGCTTTCTTT.